This entry lists 3 T cell receptor beta chains sequenced from one sample in a study of long-term antiretroviral therapy in people with HIV. Researchers report immunoSEQ v3.0 was run at survey level. Only in-frame clones appear in the TCRdb table, and some are missing; sequencing was by immunoSEQ multiplex PCR. Among 15,000 to 20,000 clones listed, approximately 90% were seen once. The sequenced sample was unsorted PBMCs, obtained 6.9 years after starting antiretroviral therapy. These receptors came from a man in his fifties with HIV.

This chain connects TRBV9 to TRBJ1-1, with no clear D. The ends were cut back, 0 bases at V and 1 base at J, with 10 bases in the middle. Germline loops: CDR1 SGDLS, CDR2 YYNGEE. CDR3 size: 15 residues. The CDR3 region is CASSVVPVANTEAFF. For the CDR3, the DNA is TGTGCCAGCAGCGTAGTCCCCGTAGCGAACACTGAAGCTTTCTTT.

The chain has TRBV5-1 and TRBJ2-5, with 8 positions matching TRBD1. This CDR3 comprises 14 residues. After removal of 1 base from V and 4 bases from J, the junction contained 3 bases not matched to a gene. From germline, CDR1 is SGHRS and CDR2 YFSETQ. The CDR3 DNA follows: TGCGCCAGCAGCTTGTCAGGGGGCCGAGAGACCCAGTACTTC. Residues: CASSLSGGRETQYF.

The gene calls are TRBV30 and TRBJ1-2, with TRBD1 identical over 7 bases. Germline lookup yields CDR1 GTSNPN and CDR2 SVGIG (reference sequence). V dropped 3 bases and J dropped 4; count of bases not matched to a gene: 11. CDR3 length: 15 amino acids. The CDR3 spells CAWRFPRGNGYGYTF. The CDR3 DNA reads as TGTGCCTGGAGGTTCCCCAGGGGGAATGGCTATGGCTACACCTTC. Full variable domain (rest looked up from reference TRBV30 and TRBJ1-2): SQTIHQWPATLVQPVGSPLSLECTVEGTSNPNLYWYRQAAGRGLQLLFYSVGIGQISSEVPQNLSASRPQDRQFILSSKKLLLSDSGFYLCAWRFPRGNGYGYTFGSGTRLTVV.